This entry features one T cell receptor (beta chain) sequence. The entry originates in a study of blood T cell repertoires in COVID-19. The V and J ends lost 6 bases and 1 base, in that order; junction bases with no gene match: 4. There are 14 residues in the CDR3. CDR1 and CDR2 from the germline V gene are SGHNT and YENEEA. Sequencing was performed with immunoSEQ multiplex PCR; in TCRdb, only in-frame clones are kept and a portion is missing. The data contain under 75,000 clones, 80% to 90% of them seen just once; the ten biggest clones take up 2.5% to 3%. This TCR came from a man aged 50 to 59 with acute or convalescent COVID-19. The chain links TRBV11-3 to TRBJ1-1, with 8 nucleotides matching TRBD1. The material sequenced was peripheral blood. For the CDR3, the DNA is TGTGCCAGCAGTTGGACAGGGAAGAACACTGAAGCTTTCTTT. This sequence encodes CASSWTGKNTEAFF.